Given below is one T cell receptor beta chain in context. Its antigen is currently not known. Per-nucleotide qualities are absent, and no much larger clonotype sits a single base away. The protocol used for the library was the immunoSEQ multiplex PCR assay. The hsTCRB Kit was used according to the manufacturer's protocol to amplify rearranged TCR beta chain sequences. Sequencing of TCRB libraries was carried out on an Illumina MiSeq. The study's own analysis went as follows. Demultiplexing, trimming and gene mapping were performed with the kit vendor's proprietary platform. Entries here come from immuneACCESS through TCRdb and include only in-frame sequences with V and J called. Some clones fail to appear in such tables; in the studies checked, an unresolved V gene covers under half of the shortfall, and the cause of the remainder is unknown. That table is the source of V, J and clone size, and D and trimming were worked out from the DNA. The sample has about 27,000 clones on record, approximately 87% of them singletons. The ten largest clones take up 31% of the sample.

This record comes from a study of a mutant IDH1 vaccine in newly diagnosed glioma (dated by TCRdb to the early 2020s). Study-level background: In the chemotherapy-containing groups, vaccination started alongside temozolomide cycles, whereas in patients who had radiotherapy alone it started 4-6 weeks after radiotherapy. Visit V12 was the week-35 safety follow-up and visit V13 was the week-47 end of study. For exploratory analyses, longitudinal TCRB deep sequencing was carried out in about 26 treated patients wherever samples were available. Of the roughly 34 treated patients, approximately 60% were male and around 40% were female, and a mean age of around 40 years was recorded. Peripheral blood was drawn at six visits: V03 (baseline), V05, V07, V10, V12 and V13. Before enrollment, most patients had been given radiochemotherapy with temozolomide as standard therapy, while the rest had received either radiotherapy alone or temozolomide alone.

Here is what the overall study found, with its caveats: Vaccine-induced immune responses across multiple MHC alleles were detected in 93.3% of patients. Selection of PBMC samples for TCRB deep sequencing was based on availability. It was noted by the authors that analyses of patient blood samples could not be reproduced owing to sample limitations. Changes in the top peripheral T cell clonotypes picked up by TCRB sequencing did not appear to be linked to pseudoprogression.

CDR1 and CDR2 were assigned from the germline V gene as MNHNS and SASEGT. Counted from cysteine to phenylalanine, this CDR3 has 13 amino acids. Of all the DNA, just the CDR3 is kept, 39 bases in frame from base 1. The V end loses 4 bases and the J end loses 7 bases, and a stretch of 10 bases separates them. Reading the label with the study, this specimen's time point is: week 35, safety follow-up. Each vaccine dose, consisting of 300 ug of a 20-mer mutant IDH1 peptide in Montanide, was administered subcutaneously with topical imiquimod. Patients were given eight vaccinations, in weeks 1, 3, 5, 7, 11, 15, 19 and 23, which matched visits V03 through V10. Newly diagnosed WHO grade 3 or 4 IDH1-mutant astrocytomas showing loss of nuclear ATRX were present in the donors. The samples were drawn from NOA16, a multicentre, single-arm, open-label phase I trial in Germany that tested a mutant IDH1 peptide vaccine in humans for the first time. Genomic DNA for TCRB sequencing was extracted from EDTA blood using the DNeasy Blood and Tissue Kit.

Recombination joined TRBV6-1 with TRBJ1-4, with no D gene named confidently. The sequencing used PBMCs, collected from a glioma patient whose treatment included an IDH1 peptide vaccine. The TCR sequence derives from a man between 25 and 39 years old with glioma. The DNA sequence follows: TGTGCCAGCAGTGGAGGTGTGACTGAAAAACTGTTTTTT. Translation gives CASSGGVTEKLFF.